Detailed here is one T cell receptor beta chain. The antigen remains undetermined. Germline values: CDR1 MGHDK, CDR2 SYGVNS. V lost 4 bases and J 8 bases, leaving 8 bases between the germline ends. This CDR3 is 11 amino acids long. These data are taken from a study of shared clonotypes between healthy human individuals. Study results and limitations: The sampled material consisted only of blood, and tissue repertoires are likely to differ.

Libraries were prepared by immunoSEQ multiplex PCR; TCRdb keeps only in-frame clonotypes and omits some of them. Seen here are 1,400,000 or so clones, 97% to 99% observed once, and the top ten hold around 0.38%. The chain has TRBV25-1 and TRBJ1-1; unclear D gene. Material for sequencing was naive CD4+ T cells sorted from blood. As for subset: CD45RA+ positively selected. The clonotype was recovered from a man between 25 and 39 years old in good health. The CDR3 sequence is CASSGRTEAFF. The CDR3, as DNA: TGTGCCAGCAGTGGGCGGACCGAAGCTTTCTTT.